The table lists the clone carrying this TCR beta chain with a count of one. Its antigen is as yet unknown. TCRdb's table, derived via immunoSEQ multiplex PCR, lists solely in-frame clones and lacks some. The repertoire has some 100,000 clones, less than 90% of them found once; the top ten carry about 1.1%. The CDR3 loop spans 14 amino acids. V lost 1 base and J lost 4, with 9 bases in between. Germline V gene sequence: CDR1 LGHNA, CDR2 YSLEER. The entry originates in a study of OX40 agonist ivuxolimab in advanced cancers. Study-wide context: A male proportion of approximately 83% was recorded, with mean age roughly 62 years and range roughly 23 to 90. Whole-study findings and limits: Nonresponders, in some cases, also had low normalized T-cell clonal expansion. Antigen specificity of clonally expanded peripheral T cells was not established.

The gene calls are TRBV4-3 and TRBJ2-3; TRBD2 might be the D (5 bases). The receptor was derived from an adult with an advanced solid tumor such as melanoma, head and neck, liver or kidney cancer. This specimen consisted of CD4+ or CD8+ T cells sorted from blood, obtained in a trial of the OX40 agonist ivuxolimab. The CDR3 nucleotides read TGCGCCAGCAGCCAAGTTCTAGCACCAGATACGCAGTATTTT. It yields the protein CASSQVLAPDTQYF.